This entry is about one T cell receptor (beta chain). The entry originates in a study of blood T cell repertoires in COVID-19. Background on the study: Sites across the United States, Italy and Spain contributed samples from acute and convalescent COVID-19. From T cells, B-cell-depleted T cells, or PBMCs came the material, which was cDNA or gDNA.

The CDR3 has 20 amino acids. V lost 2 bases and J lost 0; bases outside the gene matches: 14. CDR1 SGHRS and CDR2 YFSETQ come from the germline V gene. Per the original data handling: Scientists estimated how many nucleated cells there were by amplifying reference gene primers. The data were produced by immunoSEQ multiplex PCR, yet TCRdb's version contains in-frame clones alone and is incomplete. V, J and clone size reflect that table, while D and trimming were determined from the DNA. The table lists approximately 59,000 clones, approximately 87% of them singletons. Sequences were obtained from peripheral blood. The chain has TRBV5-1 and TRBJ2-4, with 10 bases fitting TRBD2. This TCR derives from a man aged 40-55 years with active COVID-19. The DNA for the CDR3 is TGCGCCAGCAGCTTTCGTCGTCTAGCGGGGGAGACGTTAGCCAAAAACATTCAGTACTTC. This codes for CASSFRRLAGETLAKNIQYF.